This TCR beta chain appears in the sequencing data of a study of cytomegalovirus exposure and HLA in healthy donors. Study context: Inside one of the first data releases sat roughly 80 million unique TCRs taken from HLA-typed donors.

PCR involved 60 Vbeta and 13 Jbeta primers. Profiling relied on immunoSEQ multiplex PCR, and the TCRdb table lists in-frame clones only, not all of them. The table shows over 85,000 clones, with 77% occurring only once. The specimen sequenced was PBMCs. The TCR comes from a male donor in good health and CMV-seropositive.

The CDR3 loop reads CASSYYASGRVNEQFF. CDR3 DNA sequence: TGTGCCAGCAGTTACTATGCTAGCGGGAGGGTAAATGAGCAGTTCTTC. The rearrangement joins TRBV6-6 to TRBJ2-1; 12 bases fit TRBD2. V was clipped by 1 base and J by 7 bases; unmatched bases: 5. Germline CDR1 MNHNY, CDR2 SVGAGI (reference sequence). There are 16 residues in the CDR3.